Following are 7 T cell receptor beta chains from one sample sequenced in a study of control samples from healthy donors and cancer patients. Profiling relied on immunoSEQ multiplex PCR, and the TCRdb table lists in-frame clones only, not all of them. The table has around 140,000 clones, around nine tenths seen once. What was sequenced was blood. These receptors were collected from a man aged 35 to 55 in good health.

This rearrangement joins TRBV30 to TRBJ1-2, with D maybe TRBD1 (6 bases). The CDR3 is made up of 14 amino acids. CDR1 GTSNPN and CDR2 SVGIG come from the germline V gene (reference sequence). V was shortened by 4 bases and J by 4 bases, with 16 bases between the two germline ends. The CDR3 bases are TGTGCCTGGACCGAGGGGGAGTCCGGCTATGGCTACACCTTC. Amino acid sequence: CAWTEGESGYGYTF.

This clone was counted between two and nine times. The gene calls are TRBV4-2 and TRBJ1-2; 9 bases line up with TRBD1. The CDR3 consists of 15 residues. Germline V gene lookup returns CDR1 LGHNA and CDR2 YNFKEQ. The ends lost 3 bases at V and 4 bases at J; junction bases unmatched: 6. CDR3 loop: CASSQDLQGAYGYTF. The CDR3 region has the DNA TGTGCCAGCAGCCAGGACCTACAGGGGGCCTATGGCTACACCTTC.

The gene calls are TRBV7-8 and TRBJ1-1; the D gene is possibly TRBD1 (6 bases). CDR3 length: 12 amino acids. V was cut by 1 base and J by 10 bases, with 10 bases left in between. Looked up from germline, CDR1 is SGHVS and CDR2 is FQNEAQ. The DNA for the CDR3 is TGTGCCAGCAGCTTAGACCAGGGGTTAGCTTTCTTT. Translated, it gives CASSLDQGLAFF. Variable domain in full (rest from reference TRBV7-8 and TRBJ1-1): GAGVSQSPRYKVAKRGQDVALRCDPISGHVSLFWYQQALGQGPEFLTYFQNEAQLDKSGLPSDRFFAERPEGSVSTLKIQRTQQEDSAVYLCASSLDQGLAFFGQGTRLTVV.

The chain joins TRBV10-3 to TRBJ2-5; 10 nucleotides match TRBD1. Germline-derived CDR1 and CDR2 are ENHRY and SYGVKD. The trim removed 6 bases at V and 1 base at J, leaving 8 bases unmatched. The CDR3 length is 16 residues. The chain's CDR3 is CAISLGQGGTQETQYF. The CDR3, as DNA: TGTGCCATCAGCTTAGGACAGGGGGGGACCCAAGAGACCCAGTACTTC.

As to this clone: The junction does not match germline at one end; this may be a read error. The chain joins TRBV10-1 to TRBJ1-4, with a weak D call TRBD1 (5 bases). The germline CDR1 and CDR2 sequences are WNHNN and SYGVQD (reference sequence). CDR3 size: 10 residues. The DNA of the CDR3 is TGCGCCACCATGACAGCAATAAGCCCTTTT. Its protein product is CATMTAISPF.

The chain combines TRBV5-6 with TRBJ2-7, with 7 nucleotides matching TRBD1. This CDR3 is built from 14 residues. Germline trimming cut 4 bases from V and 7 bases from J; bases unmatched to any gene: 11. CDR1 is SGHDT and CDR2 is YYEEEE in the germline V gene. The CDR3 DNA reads TGTGCCAGCAGCCACCACGAGGGGGCAGGGGAGCAGTACTTC. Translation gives CASSHHEGAGEQYF.

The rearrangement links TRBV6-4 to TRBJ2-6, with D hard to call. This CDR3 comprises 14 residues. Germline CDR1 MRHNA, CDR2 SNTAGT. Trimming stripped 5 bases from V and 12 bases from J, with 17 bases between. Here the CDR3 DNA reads TGTGCCAGCAGTCCGAACCCAGGAACATCCGTCCTGACTTTC. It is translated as CASSPNPGTSVLTF.